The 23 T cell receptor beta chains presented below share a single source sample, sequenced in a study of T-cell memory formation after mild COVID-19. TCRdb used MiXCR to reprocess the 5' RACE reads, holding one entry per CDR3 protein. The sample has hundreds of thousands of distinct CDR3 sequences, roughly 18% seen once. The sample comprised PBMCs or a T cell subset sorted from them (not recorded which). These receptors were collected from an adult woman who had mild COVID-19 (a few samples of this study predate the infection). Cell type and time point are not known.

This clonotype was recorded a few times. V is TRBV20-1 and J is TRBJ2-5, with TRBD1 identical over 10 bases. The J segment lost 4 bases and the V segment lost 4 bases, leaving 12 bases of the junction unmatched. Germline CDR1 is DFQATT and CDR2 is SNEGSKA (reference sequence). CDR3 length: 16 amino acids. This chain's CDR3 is CSAIPLGQGRLETQYF. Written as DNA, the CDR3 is TGCAGTGCTATACCTCTGGGACAGGGGAGGTTAGAGACCCAGTACTTC.

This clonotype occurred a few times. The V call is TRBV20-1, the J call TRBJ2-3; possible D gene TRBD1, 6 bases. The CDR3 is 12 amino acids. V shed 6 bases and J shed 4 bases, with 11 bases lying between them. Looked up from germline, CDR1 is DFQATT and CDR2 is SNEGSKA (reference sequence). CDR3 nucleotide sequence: TGCAGTGCAACTCCAGGGGCAGATACGCAGTATTTT. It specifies CSATPGADTQYF.

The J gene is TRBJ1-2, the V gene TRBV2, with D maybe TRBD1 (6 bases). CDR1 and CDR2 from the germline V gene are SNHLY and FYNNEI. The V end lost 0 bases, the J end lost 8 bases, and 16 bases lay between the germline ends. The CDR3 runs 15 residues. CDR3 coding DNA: TGTGCCAGCAGTGAAGCGTGGGACACCGGGCGAGGCTACACCTTC. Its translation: CASSEAWDTGRGYTF.

CDR3 loop: CASSSERTSGGRETQYF. The CDR3 nucleotides read TGTGCCAGCAGCTCCGAACGGACTAGCGGTGGTAGGGAGACCCAGTACTTC. The chain recombines TRBV11-1 with TRBJ2-5; 10 bases fit TRBD2. V shed 4 bases and J 5 bases; nucleotides not matched to a gene: 13. Germline lookup yields CDR1 SGHAT and CDR2 FQDESV (reference sequence). The CDR3 has 17 amino acids. The entire variable domain, with the rest obtained from reference TRBV11-1 and TRBJ2-5, is as follows: EAEVAQSPRYKITEKSQAVAFWCDPISGHATLYWYRQILGQGPELLVQFQDESVVDDSQLPKDRFSAERLKGVDSTLKIQPAELGDSAMYLCASSSERTSGGRETQYFGPGTRLLVL.

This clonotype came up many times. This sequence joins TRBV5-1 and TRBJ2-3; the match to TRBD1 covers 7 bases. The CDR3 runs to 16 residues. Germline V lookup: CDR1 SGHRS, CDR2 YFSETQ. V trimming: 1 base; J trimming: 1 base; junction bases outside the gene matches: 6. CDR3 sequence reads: CASSLSGTVRTDTQYF. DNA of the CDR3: TGCGCCAGCAGCTTGTCCGGGACAGTGCGCACAGATACGCAGTATTTT.

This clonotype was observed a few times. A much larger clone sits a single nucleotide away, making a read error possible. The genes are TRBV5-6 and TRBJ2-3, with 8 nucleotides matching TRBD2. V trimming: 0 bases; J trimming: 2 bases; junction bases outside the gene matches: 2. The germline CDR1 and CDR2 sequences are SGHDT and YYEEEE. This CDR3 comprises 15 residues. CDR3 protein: CASSLAGGATDTQYF. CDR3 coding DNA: TGTGCCAGCAGCTTGGCCGGGGGGGCCACAGATACGCAGTATTTT.

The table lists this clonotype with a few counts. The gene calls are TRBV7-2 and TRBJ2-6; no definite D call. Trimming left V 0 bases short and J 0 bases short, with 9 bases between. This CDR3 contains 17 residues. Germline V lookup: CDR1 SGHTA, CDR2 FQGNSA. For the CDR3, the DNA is TGTGCCAGCAGCTTAGCTTCGAGAGCCTCTGGGGCCAACGTCCTGACTTTC. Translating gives CASSLASRASGANVLTF.

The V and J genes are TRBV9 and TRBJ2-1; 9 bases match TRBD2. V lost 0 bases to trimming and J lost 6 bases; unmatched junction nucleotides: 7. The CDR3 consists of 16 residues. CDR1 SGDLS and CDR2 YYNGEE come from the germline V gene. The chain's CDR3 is CASSVGLAGTGNEQFF. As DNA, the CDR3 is TGTGCCAGCAGCGTAGGGCTAGCGGGAACTGGCAATGAGCAGTTCTTC.

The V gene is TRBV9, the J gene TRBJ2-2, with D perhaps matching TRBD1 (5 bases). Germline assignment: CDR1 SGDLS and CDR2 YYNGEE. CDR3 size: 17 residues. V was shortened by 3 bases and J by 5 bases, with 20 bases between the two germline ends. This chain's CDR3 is CASSAHPGQGKTGELFF. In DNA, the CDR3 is TGTGCCAGCAGCGCCCATCCAGGACAAGGAAAAACCGGGGAGCTGTTTTTT.

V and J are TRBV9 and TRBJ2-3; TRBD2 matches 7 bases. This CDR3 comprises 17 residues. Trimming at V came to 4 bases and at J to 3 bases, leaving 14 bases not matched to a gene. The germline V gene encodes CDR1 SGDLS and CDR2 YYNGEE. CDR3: CASSRFRSGGRTDTQYF. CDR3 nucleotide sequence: TGTGCCAGCAGCCGATTCCGCTCCGGGGGGAGGACAGATACGCAGTATTTT.

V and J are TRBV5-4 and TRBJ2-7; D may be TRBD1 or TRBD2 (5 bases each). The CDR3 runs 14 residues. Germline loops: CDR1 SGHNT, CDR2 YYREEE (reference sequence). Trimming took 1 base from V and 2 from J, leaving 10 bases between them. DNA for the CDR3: TGTGCCAGCAGCTTGTCCGGGACCCCCTACGAGCAGTACTTC. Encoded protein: CASSLSGTPYEQYF.

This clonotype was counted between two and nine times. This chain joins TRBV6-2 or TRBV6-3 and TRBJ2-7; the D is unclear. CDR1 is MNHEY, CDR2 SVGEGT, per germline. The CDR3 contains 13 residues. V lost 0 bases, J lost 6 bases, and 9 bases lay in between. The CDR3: CASSYSGSPEQYF. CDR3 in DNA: TGTGCCAGCAGTTACTCGGGCTCCCCCGAGCAGTACTTC.

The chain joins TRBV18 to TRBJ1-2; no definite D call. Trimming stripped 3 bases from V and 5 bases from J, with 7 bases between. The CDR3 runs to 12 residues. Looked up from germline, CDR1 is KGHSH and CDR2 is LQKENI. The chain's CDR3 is CASSPDGYGYTF. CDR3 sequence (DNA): TGTGCCAGCTCACCGGACGGGTATGGCTACACCTTC.

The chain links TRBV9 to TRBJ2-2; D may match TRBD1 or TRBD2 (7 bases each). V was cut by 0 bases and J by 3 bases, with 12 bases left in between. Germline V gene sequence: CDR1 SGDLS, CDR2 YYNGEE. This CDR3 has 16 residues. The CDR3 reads CASSVDPGGDTGELFF. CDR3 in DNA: TGTGCCAGCAGCGTAGATCCAGGGGGGGACACCGGGGAGCTGTTTTTT.

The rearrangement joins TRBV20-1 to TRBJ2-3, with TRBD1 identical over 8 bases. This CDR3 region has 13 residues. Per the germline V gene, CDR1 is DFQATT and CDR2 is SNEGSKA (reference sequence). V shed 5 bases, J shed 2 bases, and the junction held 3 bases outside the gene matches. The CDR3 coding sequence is TGCAGTGCTGGGGGACAGGACACAGATACGCAGTATTTT. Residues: CSAGGQDTDTQYF.

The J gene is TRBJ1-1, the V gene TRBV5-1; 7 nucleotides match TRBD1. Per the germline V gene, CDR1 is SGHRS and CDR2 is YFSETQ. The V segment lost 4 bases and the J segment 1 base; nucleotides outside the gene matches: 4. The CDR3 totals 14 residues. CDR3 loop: CASSDTGENTEAFF. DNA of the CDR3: TGCGCCAGCAGCGACACAGGGGAGAACACTGAAGCTTTCTTT.

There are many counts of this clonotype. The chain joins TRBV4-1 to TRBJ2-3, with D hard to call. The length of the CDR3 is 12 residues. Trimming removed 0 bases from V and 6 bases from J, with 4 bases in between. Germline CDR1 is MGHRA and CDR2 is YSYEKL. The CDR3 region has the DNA TGCGCCAGCAGCCAAGAAGGGGATACGCAGTATTTT. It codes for CASSQEGDTQYF.

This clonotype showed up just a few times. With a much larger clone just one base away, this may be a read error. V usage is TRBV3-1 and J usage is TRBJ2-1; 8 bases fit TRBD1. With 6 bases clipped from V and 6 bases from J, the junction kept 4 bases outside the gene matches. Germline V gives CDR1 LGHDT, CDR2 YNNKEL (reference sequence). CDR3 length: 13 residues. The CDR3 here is CASRHGQGNEQFF. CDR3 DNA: TGTGCCAGCAGACACGGACAGGGCAATGAGCAGTTCTTC.

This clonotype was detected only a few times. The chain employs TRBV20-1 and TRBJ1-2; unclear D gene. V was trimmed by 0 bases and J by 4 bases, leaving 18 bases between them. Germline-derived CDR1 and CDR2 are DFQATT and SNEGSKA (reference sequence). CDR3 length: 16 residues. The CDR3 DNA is TGCAGTGCTAGAGATAGGAGCAGCCGATGGAGCTATGGCTACACCTTC. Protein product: CSARDRSSRWSYGYTF.

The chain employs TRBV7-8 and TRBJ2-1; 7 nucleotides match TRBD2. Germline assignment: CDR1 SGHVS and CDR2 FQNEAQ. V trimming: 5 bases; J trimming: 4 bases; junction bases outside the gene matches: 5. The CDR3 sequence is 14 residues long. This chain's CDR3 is CASSGRLAYNEQFF. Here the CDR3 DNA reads TGTGCCAGCAGCGGGAGACTAGCTTACAATGAGCAGTTCTTC.

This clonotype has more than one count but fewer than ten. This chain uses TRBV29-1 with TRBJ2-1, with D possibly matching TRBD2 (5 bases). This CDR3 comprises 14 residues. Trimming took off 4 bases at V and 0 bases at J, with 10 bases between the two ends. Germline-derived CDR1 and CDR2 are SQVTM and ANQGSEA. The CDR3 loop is CSVGKGSSYNEQFF. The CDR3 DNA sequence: TGCAGCGTTGGTAAAGGGAGCTCCTACAATGAGCAGTTCTTC.

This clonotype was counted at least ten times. CDR3 amino acids: CASSFLAGAYNEQFF. Written as DNA, the CDR3 is TGTGCCAGCAGCTTTCTAGCGGGAGCGTACAATGAGCAGTTCTTC. The V and J genes are TRBV7-2 and TRBJ2-1; 10 bases are shared with TRBD2. Germline V lookup: CDR1 SGHTA, CDR2 FQGNSA. Unmatched junction bases numbered 3, after V lost 3 bases and J lost 4 bases. The CDR3 extends over 15 amino acids.

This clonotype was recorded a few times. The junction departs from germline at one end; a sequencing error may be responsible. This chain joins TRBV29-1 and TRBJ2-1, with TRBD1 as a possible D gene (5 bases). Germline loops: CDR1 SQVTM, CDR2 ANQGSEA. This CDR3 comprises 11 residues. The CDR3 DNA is TGCAGCGCTGAAGGGGTTCATGAGCAGTTCTTC. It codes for CSAEGVHEQFF.